Shown below are 18 T cell receptor beta chains from a single sample sequenced in a study of T cells expressing NK-cell markers. Following a re-call of the 5' RACE reads, TCRdb has one entry per CDR3 protein and lacks DNA. Its table records around 260,000 distinct CDR3 sequences. What was sequenced was blood T cells: a sorted CD56 or NKG2C T cell subset, CD4+ or CD8+ T cells, or bulk PBMC T cells (not recorded which). Every receptor here comes from a woman between 18 and 75 years old in good health.

J is TRBJ1-2 and V is TRBV7-9. CDR1 and CDR2 from the germline V gene are SEHNR and FQNEAQ (reference sequence). The CDR3 extends over 14 amino acids. CDR3 protein: CASQLDHGSDGYTF.

The chain employs TRBV4-2 and TRBJ2-2. CDR1 is LGHNA, CDR2 YNFKEQ, per germline. CDR3 length: 15 residues. The CDR3 protein is CASSQNLGNTGELFF.

The chain links TRBV30 to TRBJ2-1; TCRdb's D call, TRBD1, is unchecked because there is no DNA. There are 13 residues in the CDR3. The germline V gene has CDR1 GTSNPN and CDR2 SVGIG (reference sequence). CDR3 amino acids: CAWSWGYSLEQFF.

The J gene is TRBJ1-2, the V gene TRBV18; there is no DNA to check the TCRdb D call of TRBD1. CDR1 is KGHSH and CDR2 is LQKENI in the germline V gene. The CDR3 contains 14 residues. CDR3: CASSPRGTLYGYTF.

The chain employs TRBV7-8 and TRBJ2-5; TCRdb selects TRBD1, and the lack of DNA leaves this call unchecked. The length of the CDR3 is 18 residues. Germline CDR1 reads SGHVS; CDR2 reads FQNEAQ. The CDR3 sequence: CASSRPGKAGALKETQYF.

This sequence joins TRBV6-5 and TRBJ2-5. CDR3 length: 11 residues. Germline V gene sequence: CDR1 MNHEY, CDR2 SVGAGI. The CDR3: CASMGLETQYF.

V usage is TRBV7-2 and J usage is TRBJ2-3. The CDR3 is 12 residues long. Per germline, CDR1 SGHTA and CDR2 FQGNSA. The CDR3: CASSQQTDTQYF.

The chain employs TRBV20-1 and TRBJ2-2; the TRBD2 assignment by TCRdb is unverifiable without DNA. Germline values: CDR1 DFQATT, CDR2 SNEGSKA (reference sequence). The CDR3 has 14 amino acids. This chain's CDR3 is CSARVRQSAGELFF.

The chain couples TRBV19 to TRBJ2-1; TCRdb's D gene call, TRBD1, goes unchecked for lack of DNA. Germline CDR1 is LNHDA and CDR2 is SQIVND (reference sequence). This CDR3 is built from 15 residues. Here the CDR3 reads CASSIPGSSYNEQFF.

The chain combines TRBV6-2 or TRBV6-3 with TRBJ2-7. This CDR3 has 16 amino acids. Germline V gene sequence: CDR1 MNHEY, CDR2 SVGEGT. CDR3 loop: CASSYPNWVGVHEQYF.

This chain connects TRBV7-8 to TRBJ1-2; the D gene TCRdb calls, TRBD1, cannot be checked with no DNA. CDR1 and CDR2 from the germline V gene are SGHVS and FQNEAQ. CDR3 length: 15 residues. Here the CDR3 reads CASSLAENRDAGYTF.

The chain carries TRBV2 and TRBJ2-3; checking the TCRdb D call of TRBD2 is not possible without DNA. Germline CDR1 SNHLY, CDR2 FYNNEI. This CDR3 comprises 13 residues. CDR3 sequence reads: CASSPSRAGVQYF.

CDR3: CASSTSARRGYNQPQHF. V gene TRBV3-1 combines with J gene TRBJ1-5; TCRdb selects TRBD1, and the lack of DNA leaves this call unchecked. The V gene's germline CDR1 is LGHDT and CDR2 YNNKEL (reference sequence). The CDR3 consists of 17 residues.

The chain has TRBV7-9 and TRBJ2-7. The germline V gene has CDR1 SEHNR and CDR2 FQNEAQ (reference sequence). The length of the CDR3 is 13 residues. The CDR3 loop reads CASSLDHTYEQYF. Full variable domain (missing parts from reference TRBV7-9 and TRBJ2-7): DTGVSQNPRHKITKRGQNVTFRCDPISEHNRLYWYRQTLGQGPEFLTYFQNEAQLEKSRLLSDRFSAERPKGSFSTLEIQRTEQGDSAMYLCASSLDHTYEQYFGPGTRLTVT.

The gene calls are TRBV3-1 and TRBJ2-5; TCRdb lists TRBD2, though no DNA is available to test this call. The CDR3 runs 15 residues. Germline V lookup: CDR1 LGHDT, CDR2 YNNKEL (reference sequence). CDR3 residues: CASSPLLAGVETQYF.

The chain links TRBV12-3 or TRBV12-4 to TRBJ2-2; checking the TCRdb D call of TRBD2 is not possible without DNA. This CDR3 has 15 residues. The CDR3 is CASSRTSGPTGELFF.

The rearrangement joins TRBV20-1 to TRBJ2-3; the TRBD1 assignment by TCRdb is unverifiable without DNA. The CDR3 is 14 amino acids. From germline, CDR1 is DFQATT and CDR2 SNEGSKA (reference sequence). CDR3: CSAEGQEYTDTQYF.

J is TRBJ1-4 and V is TRBV12-3 or TRBV12-4. CDR3 size: 14 residues. The CDR3 reads CASSKLHWGEKLFF.